The rows below give T cell receptor beta chains drawn from one sample of a study of blood T cell repertoires in COVID-19. Sequencing used immunoSEQ multiplex PCR; TCRdb keeps in-frame clones, though not all of them. The sample has roughly 500,000 clones; approximately 83% are singletons. Sequenced material: peripheral blood. These receptors all stem from a human donor in a cohort sampled during active COVID-19. The CDR3 runs from the conserved cysteine through the conserved F or W. The order of the fields is D gene, clone size, CDR3 length, J gene, V gene, CDR3 protein, CDR3 DNA. A D gene is named only where the DNA matches it firmly. Size is omitted from some rows. Given values are once, few, many or a class for expanded clones.

TRBD1 | NA | 14 | TRBJ2-7 | TRBV7-2 | CASSPAGQGYEQYF | TGTGCCAGCAGCCCCGCGGGACAGGGTTACGAGCAGTACTTC
NA | NA | 15 | TRBJ2-7 | TRBV7-8 | CASSLGLAVTYEQYF | TGTGCCAGCAGCTTAGGCTTAGCGGTGACCTACGAGCAGTACTTC
TRBD1 | few | 15 | TRBJ1-1 | TRBV30 | CAWSVLDRVGTEAFF | TGTGCCTGGAGTGTACTGGACAGGGTCGGGACTGAAGCTTTCTTT
TRBD2 | NA | 15 | TRBJ2-1 | TRBV14 | CASSPLRTSGVRQFF | TGTGCCAGCAGCCCCCTCAGGACTAGCGGGGTTAGGCAGTTCTTC
NA | NA | 9 | TRBJ1-1 | TRBV20-1 | CSGGFEAFF | TGCAGTGGGGGCTTTGAAGCTTTCTTT
NA | NA | 14 | TRBJ1-2 | TRBV12-2 | CASRFPGGRYGYTF | TGTGCAAGTCGCTTCCCGGGAGGGAGATATGGCTACACCTTC
NA | NA | 12 | TRBJ1-2 | TRBV28 | CASSLQGYGYTF | TGTGCCAGCAGCCTCCAGGGCTATGGCTACACCTTC
NA | NA | 15 | TRBJ2-5 | TRBV4-2 | CASSQDDPAAETQYF | TGTGCCAGCAGCCAAGATGACCCAGCGGCGGAGACCCAGTACTTC
NA | NA | 13 | TRBJ2-3 | TRBV7-2 | CASSPYQGGTQYF | TGTGCCAGCAGCCCATATCAGGGAGGTACGCAGTATTTT
NA | once | 15 | TRBJ2-5 | TRBV5-1 | CASSLRQDPQETQYF | TGCGCCAGCAGCCTCCGACAGGACCCCCAAGAGACCCAGTACTTC
TRBD2 | NA | 16 | TRBJ2-3 | TRBV30 | CAWSSRAGGVTDTQYF | TGTGCCTGGAGTTCTCGAGCGGGAGGGGTCACAGATACGCAGTATTTT
NA | NA | 16 | TRBJ2-2 | TRBV9 | CASSVGGGWDTGELFF | TGTGCCAGCAGCGTAGGGGGCGGCTGGGACACCGGGGAGCTGTTTTTT